This T cell receptor beta chain was retrieved from a study of blood T cell repertoires in COVID-19. The repertoire was sequenced with immunoSEQ multiplex PCR; TCRdb's copy has only in-frame clones and lacks some. The sample lists 150,000 to 200,000 clones; approximately 86% were seen once. Germline V gene data show CDR1 as SGHNT and CDR2 as YYREEE (reference sequence). The V gene end was trimmed by 0 bases and the J gene end by 0 bases; junction bases not matched to a gene: 3. This CDR3 has 15 residues. What was sequenced was peripheral blood. The V and J genes are TRBV5-4 and TRBJ2-7; 7 nucleotides agree with TRBD2. The source is a man in his 60s with acute or convalescent COVID-19. The CDR3 is CASSLAPSGSYEQYF. Written as DNA, the CDR3 is TGTGCCAGCAGCTTGGCCCCTAGCGGCTCCTACGAGCAGTACTTC.